These T cell receptor beta chains were read from a single sample in a study of T cell repertoires in cytomegalovirus infection. Their antigens are not known. MiXCR, run by TCRdb on the reads, gives a single entry per CDR3 protein. The sample records 700,000 to 850,000 distinct CDR3 sequences, approximately 32% being singletons. Here the sequenced sample was cultured CD8+ T cells from PBMCs, taken from culture after CMV antigen stimulation. Receptor source: a human donor in good health (CMV status not recorded). Some clones in this sample may be carry-over from other donors' samples. The CDR3 runs from the conserved cysteine through the conserved F or W. D genes are given only for firm matches. The size of a clone is reported for some rows only, either as once, few or many, or as a class for expanded clones.

abundance,d_gene,len,v_gene,j_gene,CDR3nt,CDR3aa
NA,NA,14,TRBV12-3/TRBV12-4,TRBJ1-1,TGTGCCAGCAGTTTAGTTGTTGCGGGGCTTGAAGCTTTCTTT,CASSLVVAGLEAFF
few,NA,13,TRBV7-9,TRBJ2-3,TGTGCCAGCTGTAGGGAAAGCACAGATACGCAGTATTTT,CASCRESTDTQYF
many,NA,13,TRBV7-2,TRBJ1-2,TGTGCCAGCAGCTTAGTAGGATTCTATGGCTACACCTTC,CASSLVGFYGYTF
NA,TRBD2,15,TRBV7-6,TRBJ2-2,TGTGCTATCTCTCGTAGCGGGGGGAACACCGGGGAGCTGTTTTTT,CAISRSGGNTGELFF
large,NA,16,TRBV7-6,TRBJ2-3,TGTGCCAGCAGCGCGTCTGGCCTGGGTAGCACAGATACGCAGTATTTT,CASSASGLGSTDTQYF
few,NA,17,TRBV28,TRBJ2-3,TGTGCCAGCAGTTTGATTAAAACTGGGCAGCGCACAGATACGCAGTATTTT,CASSLIKTGQRTDTQYF
NA,NA,13,TRBV7-6,TRBJ2-2,TGTGCCAGCAGCTCCTCCCACACCGGGGAGCTGTTTTTT,CASSSSHTGELFF
NA,NA,16,TRBV7-3,TRBJ2-1,TGTGCCAGCAGCTTAAACCCCGGGGGGCCCTACAATGTGCAGTTCTTC,CASSLNPGGPYNVQFF
NA,NA,14,TRBV27,TRBJ1-5,TGTGCCAGCAGCCGGGGGGGGACCGGTCAGCCCCAGCATTTT,CASSRGGTGQPQHF
many,TRBD1,17,TRBV7-6,TRBJ2-1,TGTGCCAGCAGCTACCACTCGCGACAGGGGGCGGACAATGAGCAGTTCTTC,CASSYHSRQGADNEQFF
NA,NA,17,TRBV12-3/TRBV12-4,TRBJ1-5,TGTGCCAGCAGCTACGAGGCACCAGGGGTTGACAATCAGCCCCAGCATTTT,CASSYEAPGVDNQPQHF
NA,NA,16,TRBV27,TRBJ2-1,TGTGCCAGCAGTTCACCCTCTTCTCGGGGTAGAAATGAGCAGTTCTTC,CASSSPSSRGRNEQFF
NA,NA,15,TRBV9,TRBJ1-5,TGTGCCAGCAGCCCTTTACCCAATAGCAATCAGCCCCAGCATTTT,CASSPLPNSNQPQHF
few,NA,13,TRBV5-4,TRBJ2-4,TGTGCCAGCAAACCGTGGACAAAAGACATTCAGTACTTC,CASKPWTKDIQYF
many,TRBD1,19,TRBV7-8,TRBJ1-2,TGTGCCAGCAGCTTATATGGGTACGGGACAGGGACCGGGGACTATGGCTACACCTTC,CASSLYGYGTGTGDYGYTF
few,TRBD2,16,TRBV7-9,TRBJ2-1,TGTGCCAGCAGCTTAGCCCGCGGGGGTGCGACTAATGAGCAGTTCTTC,CASSLARGGATNEQFF
few,NA,11,TRBV27,TRBJ1-2,TGTGCCAGCAAGGGATTTGCGGGCTACACCTTC,CASKGFAGYTF
NA,TRBD2,16,TRBV24-1,TRBJ2-1,TGTGCCACCAGTGCCCGGGGGACTAGCGGGGCTGATGAGCAGTTCTTC,CATSARGTSGADEQFF
few,TRBD1,16,TRBV12-5,TRBJ1-2,TGTGCTAGTGGTTTGGTTATTCCGGGACAGAACTATGGCTACACCTTC,CASGLVIPGQNYGYTF
many,NA,12,TRBV7-2,TRBJ2-2,TGTGCCAGCAGCTCCCGTTTCGGGGAGCTGTTTTTT,CASSSRFGELFF
NA,NA,14,TRBV27,TRBJ2-7,TGTGCCAGCAGTTTACTCGCCCATACCTACGAGCAGTACTTC,CASSLLAHTYEQYF
NA,NA,16,TRBV5-1,TRBJ2-3,TGCGCCAGCAGCTTGGGGTCATTAGCTTTTCCAGATACGCAGTATTTT,CASSLGSLAFPDTQYF
NA,NA,13,TRBV19,TRBJ1-5,TGTGCCAGTAGTATAGGGAACAATCAGCCCCAGCATTTT,CASSIGNNQPQHF
NA,TRBD1,16,TRBV6-6,TRBJ2-5,TGTGCCAGCAGTTACACCGGGACAGGGGGGCAAGAGACCCAGTACTTC,CASSYTGTGGQETQYF
NA,NA,13,TRBV7-9,TRBJ1-1,TGTGCCAGCAACCCGACCAGACTGACTGAAGCTTTCTTT,CASNPTRLTEAFF
NA,NA,13,TRBV4-1,TRBJ2-3,TGTGCCAGCAGCCAATTTTTTCCAGATACGCAGTATTTT,CASSQFFPDTQYF
NA,NA,14,TRBV9,TRBJ2-2,TGTGCCAGCAGCGCTCGAGATGGGGCCGGGGAGCTGTTTTTT,CASSARDGAGELFF
NA,TRBD1,14,TRBV5-1,TRBJ2-7,TGCGCCAGCAGTTGGACAGGGAGGAACTACGAGCAGTACTTC,CASSWTGRNYEQYF
NA,NA,14,TRBV13,TRBJ1-1,TGTGCCAGCAGCTTAGGGACAGGTAGCACTGAAGCTTTCTTT,CASSLGTGSTEAFF
few,NA,16,TRBV6-5,TRBJ2-3,TGTGCCAGCAGTTACGGGGTTAGCGGCTCCACAGATACGCAGTATTTT,CASSYGVSGSTDTQYF
many,NA,17,TRBV7-8,TRBJ2-3,TGTGCCAGCAGCTTCCCCGTGGACTGGGCAAGCACAGATACGCAGTATTTT,CASSFPVDWASTDTQYF
few,NA,16,TRBV7-2,TRBJ1-3,TGTGCCAGCAGCCCTCGCGGGGGGCCCGAACGGGACACCATATATTTT,CASSPRGGPERDTIYF